This TCR beta chain was obtained from a study of blood T cell repertoires in COVID-19. In the authors' methods: Reference gene primer amplification yielded estimated nucleated cell counts. This table comes from immunoSEQ multiplex PCR, and its TCRdb copy is limited to in-frame clones, with some not included. That table is the source of V, J and clone size, and D and trimming were worked out from the DNA. The sample lists 160,000 or so clones, roughly four fifths occurring once. Between the trimmed V and J ends, which lost 6 bases and 1 base, there was a span of 17 bases. Germline V CDR1 and CDR2: MDHEN, SYDVKM. This CDR3 contains 16 residues.

The material sequenced was peripheral blood. The genes are TRBV28 and TRBJ2-3; the D is unclear. This TCR came from a human donor in a cohort sampled during active COVID-19. The CDR3 sequence is CASRPDTYLGTDTQYF. In DNA form, the CDR3 reads TGTGCCAGCAGACCCGACACATACCTGGGCACAGATACGCAGTATTTT.